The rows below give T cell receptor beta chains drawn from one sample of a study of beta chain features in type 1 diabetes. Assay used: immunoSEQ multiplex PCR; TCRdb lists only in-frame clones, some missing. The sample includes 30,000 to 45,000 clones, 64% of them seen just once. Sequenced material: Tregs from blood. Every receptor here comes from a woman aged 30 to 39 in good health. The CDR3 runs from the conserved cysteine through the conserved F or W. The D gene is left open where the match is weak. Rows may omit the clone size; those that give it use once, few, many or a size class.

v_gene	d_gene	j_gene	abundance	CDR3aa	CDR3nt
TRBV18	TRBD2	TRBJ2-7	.	CASSPSTGTTSYEVYF	TGTGCCAGCTCACCGTCGACCGGGACTACCTCCTACGAGGTGTACTTC
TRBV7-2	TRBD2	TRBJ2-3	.	CASSLNSAGVGDTQYF	TGTGCCAGCAGCTTAAACTCAGCGGGAGTCGGTGATACGCAGTATTTT
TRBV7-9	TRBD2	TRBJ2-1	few	CASSASGIEQFF	TGTGCCAGCAGCGCTAGCGGGATCGAGCAGTTCTTC
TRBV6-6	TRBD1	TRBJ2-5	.	CASSTTSTGTETQYF	TGTGCCAGCAGTACGACCTCGACAGGGACAGAGACCCAGTACTTC
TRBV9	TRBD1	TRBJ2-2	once	CASSVATGATGELFF	TGTGCCAGCAGCGTAGCGACAGGGGCCACCGGGGAGCTGTTTTTT
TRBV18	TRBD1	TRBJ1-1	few	CASSPQITGANTEAFF	TGTGCCAGCTCCCCGCAAATAACAGGGGCGAACACTGAAGCTTTCTTT
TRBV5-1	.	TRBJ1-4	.	CASSFRGRLSTNEKLFF	TGCGCCAGCAGCTTCCGGGGGAGGCTCTCAACTAATGAAAAACTGTTTTTT
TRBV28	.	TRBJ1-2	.	CASSLVALHYGYTF	TGTGCCAGCAGTTTAGTGGCCCTCCACTATGGCTACACCTTC
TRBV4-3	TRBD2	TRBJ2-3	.	CASSQDPLTSGPNTQYF	TGCGCCAGCAGCCAAGACCCGTTGACTAGCGGGCCCAATACGCAGTATTTT
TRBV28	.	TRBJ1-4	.	CASSLTLDEKLFF	TGTGCCAGCAGTTTGACATTGGATGAAAAACTGTTTTTT